These 30 T cell receptor beta chains originate from one sample sequenced in a study of blood T cell repertoires in COVID-19. The method was immunoSEQ multiplex PCR; TCRdb's version includes in-frame clones alone and lacks a portion of them. This sample has 200,000 to 250,000 clones, with roughly 85% found just once. Sample: peripheral blood. These receptor sequences come from an elderly woman with acute or convalescent COVID-19.

This clone was seen only a few times. The chain carries TRBV4-1 and TRBJ1-1, with D possibly matching TRBD1 (6 bases). The V gene's germline CDR1 is MGHRA and CDR2 YSYEKL. Trimming cost V 2 bases and J 6 bases, with 13 bases left between them. CDR3 length equals 14 residues. The CDR3 DNA follows: TGCGCCAGCAGCCAACTCGGGACATCTGCTGAAGCTTTCTTT. Amino acids: CASSQLGTSAEAFF.

The chain is built from TRBV7-3 and TRBJ1-2; 11 bases agree with TRBD1. The CDR3 sequence is 15 residues long. CDR1 is SGHTA and CDR2 is FQGTGA in the germline V gene. V shed 5 bases, J shed 2 bases, and the junction held 4 bases outside the gene matches. The CDR3 loop is CASSLGQGENYGYTF. In DNA form, the CDR3 reads TGTGCCAGCAGCCTGGGACAGGGGGAGAACTATGGCTACACCTTC. The full variable domain, rest sourced from reference TRBV7-3 and TRBJ1-2, is GAGVSQTPSNKVTEKGKYVELRCDPISGHTALYWYRQSLGQGPEFLIYFQGTGAADDSGLPNDRFFAVRPEGSVSTLKIQRTERGDSAVYLCASSLGQGENYGYTFGSGTRLTVV.

The rearrangement uses TRBV13 and TRBJ2-4; D perhaps matches TRBD1 (6 bases). This CDR3 region has 14 residues. Germline V CDR1 and CDR2: PRHDT, FYEKMQ (reference sequence). The V end was cut by 3 bases, the J end by 5 bases, with 11 bases between. DNA for the CDR3: TGTGCCAGCAGCTTCGGGACACTGGAAAACATTCAGTACTTC. Its protein product is CASSFGTLENIQYF. The variable domain in full, with the rest retrieved from reference TRBV13 and TRBJ2-4, is AAGVIQSPRHLIKEKRETATLKCYPIPRHDTVYWYQQGPGQDPQFLISFYEKMQSDKGSIPDRFSAQQFSDYHSELNMSSLELGDSALYFCASSFGTLENIQYFGAGTRLSVL.

CDR3 sequence: CASSLVQGLGNTEAFF. The CDR3 DNA reads TGCGCCAGCAGCTTGGTGCAGGGCCTCGGAAACACTGAAGCTTTCTTT. The V and J genes are TRBV5-1 and TRBJ1-1, with a tentative D call TRBD1 (5 bases). Trimming removed 0 bases at V and 2 bases at J, with 14 bases between. Germline lookup yields CDR1 SGHRS and CDR2 YFSETQ. The CDR3 totals 16 residues.

The rearrangement uses TRBV7-3 and TRBJ1-3, with D uncertain. The CDR3 consists of 13 residues. Germline CDR1 is SGHTA and CDR2 is FQGTGA. V was pared by 5 bases and J by 0 bases, with 5 bases between. CDR3 nucleotides: TGTGCCAGCAGCCCCAGCTCTGGAAACACCATATATTTT. This gives the protein CASSPSSGNTIYF.

CDR3 sequence: CASSPRDRATEAFF. CDR3 DNA: TGTGCCAGCAGCCCTCGCGACAGGGCCACTGAAGCTTTCTTT. V gene TRBV3-1 (or the pseudogene TRBV3-2) combines with J gene TRBJ1-1, with 7 bases that match TRBD1. This CDR3 spans 14 amino acids. V trimming: 4 bases; J trimming: 4 bases; junction bases outside the gene matches: 6. The germline gives CDR1 LGHDT, CDR2 YNNKEL (reference sequence).

The chain is built from TRBV28 and TRBJ1-6, with D tentatively TRBD1 (6 bases). The CDR3 is made up of 16 amino acids. Trimming removed 4 bases at V and 14 bases at J, with 24 bases between. Per the germline V gene, CDR1 is MDHEN and CDR2 is SYDVKM. The CDR3 loop reads CASSSPDPGDGWALHF. The DNA of the CDR3 is TGTGCCAGCAGTTCCCCCGACCCAGGGGACGGTTGGGCCCTCCACTTT.

This clone has just one count. V gene TRBV28 combines with J gene TRBJ1-4; tentatively, D is TRBD1 (5 bases). The V end lost 6 bases, the J end lost 4 bases, and 15 bases lay between the germline ends. This CDR3 is built from 15 residues. Germline V CDR1 and CDR2: MDHEN, SYDVKM. In DNA form, the CDR3 reads TGTGCCAGCAGCCCACCTCTGGGGGGTAATGAAAAACTGTTTTTT. It is translated as CASSPPLGGNEKLFF.

The chain uses TRBV18 and TRBJ1-4; D not certain. The germline V gene encodes CDR1 KGHSH and CDR2 LQKENI. V was pared by 3 bases and J by 6 bases, with 8 bases between. The CDR3 has 13 residues. The CDR3: CASSPERDEKLFF. The DNA of the CDR3 is TGTGCCAGCTCACCGGAACGGGATGAAAAACTGTTTTTT.

V gene TRBV14 combines with J gene TRBJ2-1; 9 nucleotides align to TRBD2. CDR1 is SGHDN, CDR2 FVKESK, per germline. The CDR3 has 17 residues. After removal of 4 bases from V and 2 bases from J, the junction contained 9 bases not matched to a gene. CDR3 in amino acids: CASSPGGAGGTYNEQFF. The DNA for the CDR3 is TGTGCCAGCAGCCCCGGGGGAGCGGGGGGAACCTACAATGAGCAGTTCTTC.

V is TRBV10-3 and J is TRBJ1-1, with 10 nucleotides matching TRBD1. Losses at the gene ends were 3 bases for V and 6 bases for J; bases not matched to a gene: 10. Germline V CDR1 and CDR2: ENHRY, SYGVKD. The CDR3 consists of 16 residues. CDR3 bases: TGTGCCATCAGTGATGATTTAGGGACAGGGGTTCCTGAAGCTTTCTTT. Protein product: CAISDDLGTGVPEAFF.

The rearrangement joins TRBV4-2 to TRBJ1-1; a possible D gene is TRBD1 (6 bases). This CDR3 region has 14 residues. Per the germline V gene, CDR1 is LGHNA and CDR2 is YNFKEQ. Trimming removed 0 bases at V and 4 bases at J, with 9 bases between. The DNA of the CDR3 is TGTGCCAGCAGCCAAGAGTTGGGGGCCACTGAAGCTTTCTTT. It codes for CASSQELGATEAFF.

This chain joins TRBV3-1 (or the pseudogene TRBV3-2) and TRBJ2-1; a weak D match, TRBD2 (7 bases). The length of the CDR3 is 16 residues. V lost 3 bases and J lost 1, with 13 bases in between. The germline V gene encodes CDR1 LGHDT and CDR2 YNNKEL (reference sequence). The CDR3 is CASSHAGAFSYNEQFF. The DNA for the CDR3 is TGTGCCAGCAGCCATGCGGGGGCCTTTTCCTACAATGAGCAGTTCTTC.

V usage is TRBV30 and J usage is TRBJ2-7; 9 nucleotides agree with TRBD1. The germline V gene has CDR1 GTSNPN and CDR2 SVGIG (reference sequence). V lost 3 bases, J lost 5 bases, and 8 bases stayed unmatched. The CDR3 consists of 14 residues. CDR3 sequence (DNA): TGTGCCTGGAGCTCCGGGACAGGGCGGGACGAGCAGTACTTC. It codes for CAWSSGTGRDEQYF.

The chain joins TRBV5-1 to TRBJ1-4, with 9 nucleotides matching TRBD1. V lost 3 bases, J lost 7 bases, and 4 bases stayed unmatched. CDR3 length equals 14 residues. Germline lookup yields CDR1 SGHRS and CDR2 YFSETQ. The DNA for the CDR3 is TGCGCCAGCAGCTCCCCGGGACAGGGTGAAAAACTGTTTTTT. Its protein is CASSSPGQGEKLFF. The full variable domain, in which reference TRBV5-1 and TRBJ1-4 provide the parts outside the CDR3, is KAGVTQTPRYLIKTRGQQVTLSCSPISGHRSVSWYQQTPGQGLQFLFEYFSETQRNKGNFPGRFSGRQFSNSRSEMNVSTLELGDSALYLCASSSPGQGEKLFFGSGTQLSVL.

The V and J genes are TRBV11-2 and TRBJ1-2; 7 bases map to TRBD1. Trimming took 1 base from V and 0 from J; bases not matched to a gene: 5. The CDR3 covers 16 residues. Germline CDR1 SGHAT, CDR2 FQNNGV. The CDR3 is CASSLVGTVTNYGYTF. CDR3 sequence (DNA): TGTGCCAGCAGCTTAGTTGGGACAGTCACTAACTATGGCTACACCTTC.

The DNA of the CDR3 is TGTGCCAGCAGCCCAACAGTCGTTAACAATCAGCCCCAGCATTTT. Its protein is CASSPTVVNNQPQHF. V usage is TRBV6-2 or TRBV6-3 and J usage is TRBJ1-5; D not resolved. V was trimmed by 6 bases and J by 3 bases, leaving 15 bases between them. Germline CDR1 MNHEY, CDR2 SVGEGT. The CDR3 covers 15 residues.

This chain uses TRBV6-5 with TRBJ2-1, with a possible D match to TRBD1 (5 bases). CDR1 is MNHEY and CDR2 is SVGAGI in the germline V gene. The CDR3 runs 15 residues. V shed 11 bases and J shed 3 bases, with 20 bases lying between them. CDR3 residues: CAGRQHGSLYNEQFF. The CDR3 coding sequence is TGTGCCGGTAGACAGCACGGGTCCCTCTACAATGAGCAGTTCTTC.

The CDR3 region has the DNA TGTGCCAGCAGTTACCCCAGGGCCTACTCCTCCTACGAGCAGTACTTC. This translates into CASSYPRAYSSYEQYF. The rearrangement links TRBV6-2 or TRBV6-3 to TRBJ2-7, with a tentative D call TRBD1 (5 bases). V lost 2 bases and J lost 0, with 14 bases in between. The CDR3 runs to 16 residues. CDR1 and CDR2 from the germline V gene are MNHEY and SVGEGT.

The rearrangement links TRBV19 to TRBJ1-1; perhaps TRBD1 as D (5 bases). Trimming pared 6 bases from V and 6 bases from J, leaving 26 bases between. The CDR3 spans 17 residues. Germline loops: CDR1 LNHDA, CDR2 SQIVND (reference sequence). The CDR3 loop reads CASRNRAGGDRTPEAFF. The CDR3, as DNA: TGTGCCAGTAGGAATCGGGCCGGAGGGGACCGAACACCTGAAGCTTTCTTT.

The V and J genes are TRBV11-3 and TRBJ1-5; D ambiguous. CDR1 SGHNT and CDR2 YENEEA come from the germline V gene. Trimming pared 5 bases from V and 5 bases from J, leaving 10 bases between. The CDR3 sequence is 13 residues long. CDR3 amino acids: CASSEARYQPQHF. For the CDR3, the DNA is TGTGCCAGCAGCGAGGCCAGATATCAGCCCCAGCATTTT.

This chain uses TRBV6-6 with TRBJ1-5; D possibly corresponds to TRBD1 (5 bases). Germline CDR1 is MNHNY and CDR2 is SVGAGI (reference sequence). CDR3 length equals 13 residues. V gave up 7 bases and J gave up 2 bases, with 9 bases separating them. CDR3 amino acids: CASIQGGNQPQHF. The CDR3 nucleotides are TGTGCCAGCATTCAGGGTGGCAATCAGCCCCAGCATTTT.

The genes are TRBV7-2 and TRBJ2-7, with 8 bases aligning to TRBD2. Germline lookup yields CDR1 SGHTA and CDR2 FQGNSA. V lost 5 bases and J lost 3; bases outside the gene matches: 12. The CDR3 consists of 16 residues. The CDR3 loop is CASSAGAVGGGYEQYF. DNA of the CDR3: TGTGCCAGCAGCGCAGGGGCTGTCGGGGGGGGCTACGAGCAGTACTTC.

The V call is TRBV5-1, the J call TRBJ2-2, with a tentative D call TRBD1 (5 bases). The CDR3 is made up of 15 amino acids. The germline CDR1 and CDR2 sequences are SGHRS and YFSETQ. The germline V and J ends were trimmed by 2 bases and 0 bases, with 8 bases remaining between them. CDR3: CASSFGHTNTGELFF. Here the CDR3 DNA reads TGCGCCAGCAGCTTTGGACACACGAACACCGGGGAGCTGTTTTTT.

V and J are TRBV5-8 and TRBJ1-4; tentatively, D is TRBD1 (6 bases). With 4 bases removed from V and 0 bases from J, the gap between germline ends came to 10 bases. The V gene's germline CDR1 is SGHTS and CDR2 YDEGEE. The CDR3 sequence is 15 residues long. For the CDR3, the DNA is TGTGCCAGCAGCCCAGGGGTTTCAACTAATGAAAAACTGTTTTTT. It specifies CASSPGVSTNEKLFF.

This rearrangement joins TRBV2 to TRBJ1-2; 7 bases align to TRBD1. J gave up 0 bases and V 5 bases, and 6 bases lay outside the gene matches. The CDR3 length is 15 residues. Germline V gene lookup returns CDR1 SNHLY and CDR2 FYNNEI. The CDR3 sequence: CASSSGRGTNYGYTF. The CDR3 bases are TGTGCCAGCAGTTCGGGCAGGGGGACTAACTATGGCTACACCTTC.

This clone was picked up one time. The chain combines TRBV9 with TRBJ2-2, with 7 nucleotides matching TRBD2. The ends lost 0 bases at V and 5 bases at J; junction bases unmatched: 7. The CDR3 extends over 16 amino acids. Germline assignment: CDR1 SGDLS and CDR2 YYNGEE. CDR3 coding DNA: TGTGCCAGCAGCGTAGGTCCCAGCGGGGCGACCGGGGAGCTGTTTTTT. Translated, it gives CASSVGPSGATGELFF.

This chain connects TRBV10-2 to TRBJ1-5, with D possibly matching TRBD1 (6 bases). Germline V gene lookup returns CDR1 WSHSY and CDR2 SAAADI. This CDR3 spans 16 amino acids. Trimming left V 2 bases short and J 5 bases short, with 16 bases between. The chain's CDR3 is CASSENDGGAHQPQHF. The CDR3 nucleotides are TGCGCCAGCAGTGAGAATGATGGGGGGGCGCATCAGCCCCAGCATTTT.

The chain links TRBV14 to TRBJ1-6; D might be TRBD1 (5 bases). The germline V gene encodes CDR1 SGHDN and CDR2 FVKESK. V lost 2 bases and J lost 0, with 11 bases in between. The CDR3 runs to 17 residues. This CDR3 is CASSQWGVYSYNSPLHF. Here the CDR3 DNA reads TGTGCCAGCAGCCAATGGGGGGTGTACTCCTATAATTCACCCCTCCACTTT. Supplemented by reference TRBV14 and TRBJ1-6, the full variable domain reads EAGVTQFPSHSVIEKGQTVTLRCDPISGHDNLYWYRRVMGKEIKFLLHFVKESKQDESGMPNNRFLAERTGGTYSTLKVQPAELEDSGVYFCASSQWGVYSYNSPLHFGNGTRLTVT.

The sample holds one count of this clone. J is TRBJ1-6 and V is TRBV6-6; D is ambiguous. Germline CDR1 MNHNY, CDR2 SVGAGI (reference sequence). CDR3 size: 16 residues. V was pared by 2 bases and J by 6 bases, with 14 bases between. This CDR3 reads CASSYGEGRTNSPLHF. CDR3 sequence (DNA): TGTGCCAGCAGTTACGGAGAGGGTCGGACTAATTCACCCCTCCACTTT.